The present T cell receptor beta chain was sequenced within a study of blood T cell repertoires in COVID-19. Study context: Samples representing acute and convalescent COVID-19 were sourced from the United States, Italy and Spain.

Clones were read by immunoSEQ multiplex PCR, and TCRdb kept only the in-frame ones, dropping some. The table has about 180,000 clones, over 75% seen once. The CDR3 is 14 amino acids. V shed 3 bases, J shed 6 bases, and the junction held 5 bases outside the gene matches. CDR1 and CDR2 from the germline V gene are LNHNV and YYDKDF (reference sequence). The TCR comes from a human donor with acute COVID-19. The donor label of this sample is uncertain. The gene calls are TRBV15 and TRBJ2-3; 8 nucleotides match TRBD2. Sample: PBMCs or T cells enriched from blood (not recorded which). In DNA form, the CDR3 reads TGTGCCACCAGCAGCGGGGGGGCGGCGGATACGCAGTATTTT. This codes for CATSSGGAADTQYF.